The clone carrying this T cell receptor beta chain is medium-sized. The antigen remains undetermined. The CDR3 loop spans 15 amino acids. V dropped 0 bases and J dropped 5 bases, with 13 bases sitting between them. Germline-derived CDR1 and CDR2 are SEHNR and FQNEAQ (reference sequence). This sample was included in a study of Ad26.COV2.S vaccination and SARS-CoV-2 variants. Findings and limits, study-wide: Marked by substantial breadth, spike-specific CD8+ and CD4+ T cell responses were reportedly seen after vaccination. Vaccine recipients and placebo recipients showed similar non-spike TCR breadth. Vaccine recipients had higher spike-specific TCR breadth than placebo recipients. The analyses of TCR breadth and depth may have understated the size of total T cell responses.

Repertoires were generated with immunoSEQ multiplex PCR, while TCRdb's copy carries only in-frame clones and drops some. This sample yields some 45,000 clones, of which around 83% are seen a single time; roughly 45% belongs to the top ten. The sequencing used peripheral blood, collected after recovery from COVID-19. This chain joins TRBV7-9 and TRBJ2-5, with D uncertain. This receptor was obtained from a human donor who had recovered from COVID-19. The CDR3 loop reads CASSLAVLPVETQYF. The CDR3 coding sequence is TGTGCCAGCAGCTTAGCGGTCCTCCCAGTGGAGACCCAGTACTTC. Full variable domain (missing parts from reference TRBV7-9 and TRBJ2-5): DTGVSQNPRHKITKRGQNVTFRCDPISEHNRLYWYRQTLGQGPEFLTYFQNEAQLEKSRLLSDRFSAERPKGSFSTLEIQRTEQGDSAMYLCASSLAVLPVETQYFGPGTRLLVL.